This TCR beta chain was recovered during a study of cytomegalovirus exposure and HLA in healthy donors. In the PCR, 60 Vbeta and 13 Jbeta primers were used. TCRdb keeps only in-frame clones here, not all; method: immunoSEQ multiplex PCR. Altogether about 190,000 clones are present, around 90% being singletons, with the ten largest covering 1% to 1.4%. CDR3 length equals 16 residues. Trimming at V came to 10 bases and at J to 2 bases, leaving 16 bases not matched to a gene. Germline loops: CDR1 MNHEY, CDR2 SMNVEV (reference sequence). The sequencing sample was made of PBMCs. The sequence was obtained from a boy under 10 years old in good health and CMV-seronegative. The chain couples TRBV27 to TRBJ1-2; 7 bases align to TRBD1. The CDR3 sequence: CATRSSLTGLNYGYTF. The DNA for the CDR3 is TGTGCCACCCGCTCTTCTCTGACAGGGTTGAACTATGGCTACACCTTC.